These 23 T cell receptor beta chains originate from one sample sequenced in a study of T cell responses to AZD1222 COVID-19 vaccine. Using immunoSEQ multiplex PCR, the repertoire was profiled, and TCRdb retains in-frame clones only, with some absent. The sample holds 100,000 to 150,000 clones, 86% seen once. The material sequenced was peripheral blood, taken on day 0 of AZD1222 vaccination. These receptors were collected from an adult in good health.

V is TRBV6-5 and J is TRBJ2-2; D ambiguous. This CDR3 has 14 amino acids. With 0 bases removed from V and 1 base from J, the gap between germline ends came to 3 bases. Germline assignment: CDR1 MNHEY and CDR2 SVGAGI. CDR3 loop: CASSYSGNTGELFF. The CDR3 nucleotides are TGTGCCAGCAGTTACTCGGGGAACACCGGGGAGCTGTTTTTT.

The chain is built from TRBV5-4 and TRBJ1-4, with 7 nucleotides matching TRBD1. Looked up from germline, CDR1 is SGHNT and CDR2 is YYREEE (reference sequence). With V trimmed by 5 bases and J by 7 bases, 8 bases remained unmatched. CDR3 length equals 14 residues. The CDR3 protein is CASRTTGRGEKLFF. The CDR3 region has the DNA TGTGCCAGCAGAACGACAGGGAGAGGTGAAAAACTGTTTTTT.

This clone was counted a single time. The chain recombines TRBV7-6 with TRBJ2-2, with D perhaps TRBD1 or TRBD2 (6 bases each). This CDR3 spans 16 amino acids. Trimming shortened V by 5 bases and J by 4 bases, and 17 bases separated the two germline ends. Germline assignment: CDR1 SGHVS and CDR2 FNYEAQ. The CDR3 loop is CASSPTRGDFTGELFF. The CDR3 DNA sequence: TGTGCCAGCAGCCCGACGAGGGGGGATTTCACCGGGGAGCTGTTTTTT.

V gene TRBV5-4 combines with J gene TRBJ2-7, with 8 bases identical to TRBD1. V dropped 4 bases and J dropped 3; count of bases not matched to a gene: 3. CDR3 length equals 13 residues. Germline V gene lookup returns CDR1 SGHNT and CDR2 YYREEE (reference sequence). As DNA, the CDR3 is TGTGCCAGCAGCCGCGGACAGGGCTACGAGCAGTACTTC. It yields the protein CASSRGQGYEQYF.

This chain uses TRBV30 with TRBJ1-2; D is unclear. The V end was cut by 2 bases, the J end by 7 bases, with 14 bases between. The CDR3 covers 13 residues. Looked up from germline, CDR1 is GTSNPN and CDR2 is SVGIG (reference sequence). Here the CDR3 DNA reads TGTGCCTGGAGTCCATCCGGACTCTCTGGCTACACCTTC. This sequence encodes CAWSPSGLSGYTF.

This chain joins TRBV27 and TRBJ1-4; D gene uncertain. Trimming stripped 3 bases from V and 2 bases from J, with 4 bases between. The CDR3 consists of 13 residues. CDR1 MNHEY and CDR2 SMNVEV come from the germline V gene (reference sequence). The CDR3 loop reads CASSFTTNEKLFF. DNA of the CDR3: TGTGCCAGCAGTTTTACCACTAATGAAAAACTGTTTTTT.

The rearrangement uses TRBV6-5 and TRBJ2-7; possibly TRBD1 or TRBD2 for D (5 bases each). Germline lookup yields CDR1 MNHEY and CDR2 SVGAGI. This CDR3 contains 13 residues. The germline V and J ends were trimmed by 10 bases and 4 bases, with 17 bases remaining between them. The CDR3 nucleotides are TGTGCCATCTCTTCGGGACCCCCTTACGAGCAGTACTTC. Its protein is CAISSGPPYEQYF.

V and J are TRBV2 and TRBJ2-7; D not certain. V shed 3 bases and J shed 11 bases, with 17 bases lying between them. CDR1 is SNHLY, CDR2 FYNNEI, per germline. This CDR3 comprises 13 residues. The CDR3, as DNA: TGTGCCAGCAGTGAGGAACTTTCCCGGTCGAAGTACTTC. Its protein product is CASSEELSRSKYF.

The chain recombines TRBV28 with TRBJ2-2, with D uncertain. The germline gives CDR1 MDHEN, CDR2 SYDVKM. The CDR3 has 15 amino acids. Trimming removed 2 bases from V and 4 bases from J, with 11 bases in between. CDR3 loop: CASSLLWVATGELFF. The CDR3 region has the DNA TGTGCCAGCAGTTTACTTTGGGTGGCCACCGGGGAGCTGTTTTTT.

The chain recombines TRBV10-3 with TRBJ1-5; a possible D gene is TRBD1 (6 bases). The CDR3 spans 16 residues. The germline V and J ends were trimmed by 3 bases and 4 bases, with 16 bases remaining between them. Germline V gives CDR1 ENHRY, CDR2 SYGVKD. In DNA form, the CDR3 reads TGTGCCATCAGTGAAGGGGGTCCGGGGAGTAATCAGCCCCAGCATTTT. It translates to CAISEGGPGSNQPQHF.

The CDR3 DNA is TGTGCCAGCAGTGACTACGGCGTTGGCAGTATGAACACTGAAGCTTTCTTT. Amino acids: CASSDYGVGSMNTEAFF. The chain combines TRBV2 with TRBJ1-1; D is unclear. Germline V CDR1 and CDR2: SNHLY, FYNNEI. The V end lost 3 bases, the J end lost 0 bases, and 17 bases lay between the germline ends. CDR3 length equals 17 residues. Looking up the rest from reference TRBV2 and TRBJ1-1 gives the full variable domain: EPEVTQTPSHQVTQMGQEVILRCVPISNHLYFYWYRQILGQKVEFLVSFYNNEISEKSEIFDDQFSVERPDGSNFTLKIRSTKLEDSAMYFCASSDYGVGSMNTEAFFGQGTRLTVV.

In this sample, this clone turned up a few times. The chain couples TRBV6-5 to TRBJ1-5, with D possibly being TRBD1 (5 bases). The CDR3 covers 13 residues. CDR1 MNHEY and CDR2 SVGAGI come from the germline V gene. Deletions cut 4 bases from V and 7 bases from J, with 11 bases between. The CDR3 region is CASSSDGTQPQHF. The DNA for the CDR3 is TGTGCCAGCAGTTCAGACGGGACCCAGCCCCAGCATTTT.

This sequence joins TRBV7-8 and TRBJ1-5; D is undetermined. Germline values: CDR1 SGHVS, CDR2 FQNEAQ. The CDR3 extends over 15 amino acids. V was cut by 3 bases and J by 4 bases, with 13 bases left in between. The CDR3 sequence is CASSFQSGPNQPQHF. CDR3 coding DNA: TGTGCCAGCAGCTTTCAAAGTGGGCCTAATCAGCCCCAGCATTTT.

CDR3 region: CASSLDGTGGGGYTF. In DNA form, the CDR3 reads TGCGCCAGCAGCTTGGATGGGACAGGGGGCGGAGGCTACACCTTC. The chain joins TRBV5-1 to TRBJ1-2; 12 bases agree with TRBD1. Germline CDR1 and CDR2: SGHRS and YFSETQ. The trim removed 0 bases at V and 8 bases at J, leaving 5 bases unmatched. The CDR3 spans 15 residues.

The V gene is TRBV28, the J gene TRBJ2-3, with unresolved D. In germline, CDR1 is MDHEN, CDR2 SYDVKM. V was shortened by 4 bases and J by 2 bases, with 13 bases between the two germline ends. This CDR3 has 15 residues. The CDR3, as DNA: TGTGCCAGCAGTTGGGCGACGGAGAACACAGATACGCAGTATTTT. It encodes CASSWATENTDTQYF.

This chain links TRBV19 with TRBJ1-3, with D uncertain. There are 14 residues in the CDR3. CDR1 and CDR2 from the germline V gene are LNHDA and SQIVND (reference sequence). With 8 bases removed from V and 0 bases from J, the gap between germline ends came to 11 bases. The chain's CDR3 is CASGAPASGNTIYF. The CDR3 DNA reads as TGTGCCAGTGGTGCTCCCGCCTCTGGAAACACCATATATTTT.

As DNA, the CDR3 is TGTGCCAGCAGCCCGACCGGGACAGTAGTTTTTAGCAATCAGCCCCAGCATTTT. Translated, it gives CASSPTGTVVFSNQPQHF. The rearrangement uses TRBV27 and TRBJ1-5, with 7 bases lining up with TRBD1. This CDR3 has 18 residues. Germline V CDR1 and CDR2: MNHEY, SMNVEV (reference sequence). V lost 6 bases, J lost 0 bases, and 14 bases stayed unmatched.

The chain recombines TRBV7-2 with TRBJ2-7; perhaps TRBD2 as D (5 bases). This CDR3 has 13 residues. Germline-derived CDR1 and CDR2 are SGHTA and FQGNSA. Trimming shortened V by 7 bases and J by 0 bases, and 10 bases separated the two germline ends. The CDR3 coding sequence is TGTGCCAGCACCTCCCGGGACTCCTACGAGCAGTACTTC. This sequence encodes CASTSRDSYEQYF.

The J gene is TRBJ2-6, the V gene TRBV27, with D possibly being TRBD1 (5 bases). This CDR3 is built from 16 residues. Germline V gene data show CDR1 as MNHEY and CDR2 as SMNVEV (reference sequence). V dropped 3 bases and J dropped 1 base, with 10 bases sitting between them. CDR3 sequence: CASSFTSGSGANVLTF. The CDR3 DNA is TGTGCCAGCAGTTTTACTTCAGGGTCTGGGGCCAACGTCCTGACTTTC.

The chain joins TRBV28 to TRBJ1-2; D possibly corresponds to TRBD1 (5 bases). Trimming pared 6 bases from V and 6 bases from J, leaving 17 bases between. Germline values: CDR1 MDHEN, CDR2 SYDVKM. The CDR3 length is 14 residues. This chain's CDR3 is CASSPSKGRNGYTF. Here the CDR3 DNA reads TGTGCCAGCAGCCCCAGTAAGGGGAGGAATGGCTACACCTTC.

This chain connects TRBV20-1 to TRBJ1-6; possible D gene TRBD1, 5 bases. The CDR3 loop spans 11 amino acids. Looked up from germline, CDR1 is DFQATT and CDR2 is SNEGSKA (reference sequence). The V end was cut by 3 bases, the J end by 9 bases, with 6 bases between. This chain's CDR3 is CSASDSSPLHF. For the CDR3, the DNA is TGCAGTGCTAGCGACAGTTCACCCCTCCACTTT.

V usage is TRBV7-2 and J usage is TRBJ2-1, with 7 bases fitting TRBD1. CDR1 is SGHTA, CDR2 FQGNSA, per germline. The CDR3 length is 15 residues. Trimming cost V 4 bases and J 3 bases; bases outside gene matches: 6. CDR3 sequence: CASSSRDRNYNEQFF. CDR3 DNA sequence: TGTGCCAGCAGCTCAAGGGACAGAAACTACAATGAGCAGTTCTTC.

The chain recombines TRBV19 with TRBJ1-2; D is possibly TRBD1 (6 bases). The germline V gene encodes CDR1 LNHDA and CDR2 SQIVND (reference sequence). CDR3 size: 13 residues. V was shortened by 8 bases and J by 2 bases, with 12 bases between the two germline ends. CDR3: CASERGTNYGYTF. The DNA for the CDR3 is TGTGCCAGTGAAAGGGGGACAAACTATGGCTACACCTTC. Variable domain in full (rest from reference TRBV19 and TRBJ1-2): DGGITQSPKYLFRKEGQNVTLSCEQNLNHDAMYWYRQDPGQGLRLIYYSQIVNDFQKGDIAEGYSVSREKKESFPLTVTSAQKNPTAFYLCASERGTNYGYTFGSGTRLTVV.